The sequence of this T cell receptor (beta chain) was determined in a study of cytomegalovirus exposure and HLA in healthy donors. Study-level findings and limits: Cytomegalovirus status was reportedly diagnosed by the classifier with high sensitivity and specificity.

Notes on this clone: Antigen unknown.

Primers for the PCR totalled 60 Vbeta and 13 Jbeta. TCRdb's table, derived via immunoSEQ multiplex PCR, lists solely in-frame clones and lacks some. The sample comprises about 160,000 clones, 84% of which are singletons, and about 1% rests with the top ten. Looked up from germline, CDR1 is SGHVS and CDR2 is FQNEAQ. V lost 1 base and J lost 3, with 16 bases in between. This CDR3 spans 17 amino acids. The receptor comes from a man aged 25 to 40 in good health and CMV-seronegative. Sequenced: PBMCs. This sequence joins TRBV7-8 and TRBJ2-1, with D unclear. The CDR3 sequence is CASSLGTPTLGYNEQFF. The CDR3 DNA reads TGTGCCAGCAGCTTAGGTACACCGACATTAGGCTACAATGAGCAGTTCTTC.